This T cell receptor beta chain derives from a study of beta chain features in type 1 diabetes (dated by TCRdb to 2017 to 2018). Concerning the study at large: No differences in mean age, gender distribution, total cell number or subset yield were found between patients and healthy donors. The study compared TCRB repertoires of sorted circulating CD4+ T cell subsets between recently diagnosed type 1 diabetes patients and matched healthy donors. Regulatory and stem cell-like memory subsets were isolated from only 8 patients and roughly eight healthy donors, whereas naive and central memory subsets came from all 28 donors. Across all samples, fewer than 130 million sorted cells were examined, and cell number per subset correlated strongly with RNA yield. General study outcomes and caveats: Because the HLA sub-analyses included only small numbers of individuals, any influence of HLA type on TCRB rearrangement was left unresolved. In all four CD4+ subsets, TCRB CDR3 length was moderately but significantly shorter in type 1 diabetes patients. Naive, central memory and regulatory TCRB repertoires appeared more similar among patients than among healthy donors. At VDJ recombination sites, patients with type 1 diabetes made fewer insertions and deleted more nucleotides, a pattern implying thymic rearrangement abnormalities. Because cDNA rather than genomic DNA was sequenced, highly expressing activated cells could have been over-represented, although no difference in activation and CD3 levels was found between groups. PCR might favor shorter templates, but patient and control samples were amplified and corrected together, so any skew would affect both groups equally.

Worth noting for this clone: The antigen it binds to is not known. Within one base of it there is no much larger clone, and no base qualities were kept.

From the cysteine up to the phenylalanine, the CDR3 has a length of 16 residues. Here the CDR3 DNA is all that survives: 48 bases in frame from base 1. The germline V gene yields MGHDK for CDR1 and SYGVNS for CDR2. Trimming takes 3 bases from V and 1 base from J, and the germline ends sit 14 bases apart. From each donor, a single peripheral blood sample of about 120 mL on average was drawn into heparinised tubes. A BD FACSAria II was used to sort naive, central memory, regulatory and stem cell-like memory CD4+ T cells with a panel that included CD45RO, CCR7, CD25, CD127, CD95 and CD27. A purity above 98% was achieved for all sorted populations. PBMCs were separated immediately by Lymphoprep density gradient centrifugation and were stained directly, without being cultured. So that batch effects would be minimized, each experiment stained and sorted samples in pairs, pairing one healthy donor with one patient.

The entire amount of isolated RNA was reverse transcribed using the High Capacity cDNA Reverse Transcription Kit, so the sequenced TCRB transcripts were expressed ones. Deep immunoSEQ sequencing was applied to naive, central memory and regulatory T cell samples, giving an average of roughly 3.5 million total reads per sample. Sorted cells were lysed in RLT buffer and RNA was extracted with DNase-treated RNeasy Micro or Mini kits, depending on cell number. Each cell subset was processed on its own to prevent cross-contamination, while patient and healthy donor samples were processed together. The immunoSEQ multiplex PCR was used to amplify TCRB sequences from cDNA, yielding 87-bp fragments that span the CDR3 region. The amplicons were sequenced using the Illumina HiSeq platform. The original methods were these. PCR bias was computationally corrected using synthetic template baselines, reads within Hamming distance 2 were collapsed, and singletons that could not be merged were discarded. Reads were aligned against IMGT to assign V, D and J genes, CDR3 length and insertions or deletions at six rearrangement sites. Within each subset, clonotype counts were normalized to sorted cell number, after which true diversity and Gini coefficients were computed with the tcR R package. The overlap coefficient, calculated on TCRB nucleotide sequences, was used to measure repertoire sharing. As a proxy for the pre-selection repertoire, out-of-frame TCRB sequences from naive cells were analyzed. This is the immuneACCESS table as TCRdb keeps it, with only in-frame sequences that have V and J called. A part of the clones is gone; compared with another copy, unresolved V genes explain less than half, and the rest is unexplained. The DNA was the basis for D and trimming; V, J and clone size are from that table. This sample lists about 470,000 clones; 30% were detected once. 0.06% to 0.07% of the sample lies in the top ten.

The receptor was isolated from a man younger than 35 in good health. The specimen was naive CD4+ T cells from blood. The cell subset or site label for this specimen denotes: true naive CD4+ T cells. In this chain, TRBV25-1 is recombined with TRBJ2-3, and possibly TRBD2, on 7 matching bases. The CDR3 is CASSDPTGGRTDTQYF. The DNA sequence is as follows: TGTGCCAGCAGTGATCCGACCGGGGGGCGCACAGATACGCAGTATTTT.